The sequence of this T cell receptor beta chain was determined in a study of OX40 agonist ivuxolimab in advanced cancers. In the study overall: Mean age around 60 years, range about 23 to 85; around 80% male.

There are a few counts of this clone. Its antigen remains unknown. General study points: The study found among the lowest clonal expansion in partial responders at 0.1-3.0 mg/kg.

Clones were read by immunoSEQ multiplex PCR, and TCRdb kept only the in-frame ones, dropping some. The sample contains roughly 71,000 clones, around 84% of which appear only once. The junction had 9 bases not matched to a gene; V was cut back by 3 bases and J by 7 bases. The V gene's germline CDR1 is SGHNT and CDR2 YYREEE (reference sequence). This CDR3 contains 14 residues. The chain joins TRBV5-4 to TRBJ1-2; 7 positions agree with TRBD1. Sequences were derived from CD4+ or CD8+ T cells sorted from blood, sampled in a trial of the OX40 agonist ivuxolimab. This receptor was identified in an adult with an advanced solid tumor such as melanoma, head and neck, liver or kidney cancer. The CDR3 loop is CASSSKDRTSGYTF. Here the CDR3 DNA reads TGTGCCAGCAGCTCGAAGGACAGGACGAGTGGCTACACCTTC.